This T cell receptor (beta chain) emerged from a study of blood T cell repertoires in COVID-19. TCRdb keeps only in-frame clones here, not all; method: immunoSEQ multiplex PCR. The sample yields 95,000 to 100,000 clones, under 85% seen once. This clone turned up a few times. The V end was cut by 1 base, the J end by 3 bases, with 4 bases between. Per the germline V gene, CDR1 is SGHDN and CDR2 is FVKESK. The CDR3 is 12 amino acids. The specimen was peripheral blood. The sequence derives from a human donor in a cohort sampled during active COVID-19. This chain uses TRBV14 with TRBJ2-7; D uncertain. The DNA for the CDR3 is TGTGCCAGCAGCCAAGTTAACTACGAGCAGTACTTC. Amino acids: CASSQVNYEQYF.